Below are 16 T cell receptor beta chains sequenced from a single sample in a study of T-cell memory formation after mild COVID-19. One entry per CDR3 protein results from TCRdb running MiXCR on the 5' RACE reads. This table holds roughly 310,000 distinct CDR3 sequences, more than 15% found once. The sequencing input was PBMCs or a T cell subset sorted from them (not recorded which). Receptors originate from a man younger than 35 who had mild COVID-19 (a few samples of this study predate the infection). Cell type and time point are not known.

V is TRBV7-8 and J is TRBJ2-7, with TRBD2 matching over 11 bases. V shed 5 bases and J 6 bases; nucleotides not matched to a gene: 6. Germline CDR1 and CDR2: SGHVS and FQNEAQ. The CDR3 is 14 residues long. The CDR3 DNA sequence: TGTGCCAGCAGCAATAGCGGGGGGGTTAGCGAGCAGTACGTC. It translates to CASSNSGGVSEQYV.

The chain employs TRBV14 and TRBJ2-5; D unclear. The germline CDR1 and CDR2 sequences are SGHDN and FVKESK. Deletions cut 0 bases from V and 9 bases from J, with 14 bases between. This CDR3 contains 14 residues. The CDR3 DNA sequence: TGTGCCAGCAGCCAAGATAAAAACTCTTTGGCCCAGTACTTC. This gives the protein CASSQDKNSLAQYF.

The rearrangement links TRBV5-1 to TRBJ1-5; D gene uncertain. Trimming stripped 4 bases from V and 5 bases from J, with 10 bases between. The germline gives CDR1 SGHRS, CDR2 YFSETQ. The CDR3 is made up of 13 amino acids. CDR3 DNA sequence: TGCGCCAGCAGCACGGACGGGGATCAGCCCCAGCATTTT. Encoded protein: CASSTDGDQPQHF.

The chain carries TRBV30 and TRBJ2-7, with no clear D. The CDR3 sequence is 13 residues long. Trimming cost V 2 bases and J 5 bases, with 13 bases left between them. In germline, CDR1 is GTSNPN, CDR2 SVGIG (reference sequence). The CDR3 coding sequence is TGTGCCTGGAGTCGTGGGATCGCACACGAGCAGTACTTC. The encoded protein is CAWSRGIAHEQYF.

The CDR3 is CASGLLGINEKLFF. The CDR3 nucleotides are TGTGCTAGTGGTTTATTAGGGATTAATGAAAAACTGTTTTTT. This chain connects TRBV12-5 to TRBJ1-4; D gene uncertain. Germline V gene lookup returns CDR1 LGHNT and CDR2 FRNRAP. Trimming stripped 3 bases from V and 4 bases from J, with 9 bases between. The length of the CDR3 is 14 residues. Looking up the rest from reference TRBV12-5 and TRBJ1-4 gives the full variable domain: DARVTQTPRHKVTEMGQEVTMRCQPILGHNTVFWYRQTMMQGLELLAYFRNRAPLDDSGMPKDRFSAEMPDATLATLKIQPSEPRDSAVYFCASGLLGINEKLFFGSGTQLSVL.

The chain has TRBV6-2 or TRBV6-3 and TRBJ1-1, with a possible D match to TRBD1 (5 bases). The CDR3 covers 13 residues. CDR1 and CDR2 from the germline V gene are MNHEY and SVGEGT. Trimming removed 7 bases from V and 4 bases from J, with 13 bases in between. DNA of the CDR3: TGTGCCAGCACCGGCGCCAGGGCCACTGAAGCTTTCTTT. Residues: CASTGARATEAFF.

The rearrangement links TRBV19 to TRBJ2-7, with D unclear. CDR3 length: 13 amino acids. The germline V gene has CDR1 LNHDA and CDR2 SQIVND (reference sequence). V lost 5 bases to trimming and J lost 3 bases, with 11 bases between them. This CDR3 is CASSETLVYEQYF. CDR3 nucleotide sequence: TGTGCCAGTAGTGAGACCCTTGTCTACGAGCAGTACTTC. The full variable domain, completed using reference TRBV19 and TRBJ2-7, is DGGITQSPKYLFRKEGQNVTLSCEQNLNHDAMYWYRQDPGQGLRLIYYSQIVNDFQKGDIAEGYSVSREKKESFPLTVTSAQKNPTAFYLCASSETLVYEQYFGPGTRLTVT.

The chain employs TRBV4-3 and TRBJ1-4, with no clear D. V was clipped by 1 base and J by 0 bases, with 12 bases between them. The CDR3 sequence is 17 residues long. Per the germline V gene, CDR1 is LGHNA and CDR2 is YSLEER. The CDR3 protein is CASSQGSHGATNEKLFF. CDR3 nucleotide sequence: TGCGCCAGCAGCCAAGGTTCCCACGGTGCAACTAATGAAAAACTGTTTTTT.

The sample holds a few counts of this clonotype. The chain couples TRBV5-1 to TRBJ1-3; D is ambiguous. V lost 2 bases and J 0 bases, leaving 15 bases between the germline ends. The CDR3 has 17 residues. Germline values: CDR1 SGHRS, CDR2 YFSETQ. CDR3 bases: TGCGCCAGCAGCTTATCCCAGGTCTTTTCCTCTGGAAACACCATATATTTT. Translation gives CASSLSQVFSSGNTIYF.

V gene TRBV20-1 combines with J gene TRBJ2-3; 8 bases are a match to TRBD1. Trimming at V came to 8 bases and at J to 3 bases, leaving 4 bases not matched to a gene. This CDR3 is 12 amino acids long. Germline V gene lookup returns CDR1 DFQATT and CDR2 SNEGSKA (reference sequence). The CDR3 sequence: CSPRTGTDTQYF. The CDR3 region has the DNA TGCAGTCCCCGGACAGGGACAGATACGCAGTATTTT.

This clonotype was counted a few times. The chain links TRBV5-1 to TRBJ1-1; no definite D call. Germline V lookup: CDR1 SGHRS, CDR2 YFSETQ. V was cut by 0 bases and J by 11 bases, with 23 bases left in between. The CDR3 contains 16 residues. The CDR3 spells CASSLGAIGGSVNAFF. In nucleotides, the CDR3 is TGCGCCAGCAGCTTGGGGGCGATCGGAGGCTCCGTGAATGCTTTCTTT.

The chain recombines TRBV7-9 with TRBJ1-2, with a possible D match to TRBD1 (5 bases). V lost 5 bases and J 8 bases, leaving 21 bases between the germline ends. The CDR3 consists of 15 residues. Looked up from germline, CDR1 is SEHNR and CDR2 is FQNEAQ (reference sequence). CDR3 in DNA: TGTGCCAGCAGCATAACGACAGCCCCACTCGGCGGCTACACCTTC. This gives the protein CASSITTAPLGGYTF.

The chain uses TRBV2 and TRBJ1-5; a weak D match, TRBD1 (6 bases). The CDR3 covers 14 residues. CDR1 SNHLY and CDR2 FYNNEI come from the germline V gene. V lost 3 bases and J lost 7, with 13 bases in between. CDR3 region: CASSDSGGGQPQHF. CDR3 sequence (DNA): TGTGCCAGCAGTGACTCCGGGGGCGGCCAGCCCCAGCATTTT.

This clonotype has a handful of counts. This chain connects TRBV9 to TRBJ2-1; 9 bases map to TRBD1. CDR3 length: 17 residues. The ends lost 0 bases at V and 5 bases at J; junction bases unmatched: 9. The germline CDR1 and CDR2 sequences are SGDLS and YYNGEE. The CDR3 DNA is TGTGCCAGCAGCGTAGAGAGCCGGGACAGGGAAAACAATGAGCAGTTCTTC. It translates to CASSVESRDRENNEQFF.

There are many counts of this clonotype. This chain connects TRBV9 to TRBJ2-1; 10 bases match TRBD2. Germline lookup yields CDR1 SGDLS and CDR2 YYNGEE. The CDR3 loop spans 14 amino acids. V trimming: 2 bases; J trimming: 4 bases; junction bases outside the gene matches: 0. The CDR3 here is CASSVSGGYNEQFF. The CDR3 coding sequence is TGTGCCAGCAGCGTTAGCGGGGGGTACAATGAGCAGTTCTTC.

The DNA for the CDR3 is TGCGCCAGCAGGGACAGGGACCCGAACACCGGGGAGCTGTTTTTT. Amino acid sequence: CASRDRDPNTGELFF. This chain links TRBV4-1 with TRBJ2-2; TRBD1 matches 8 bases. The junction had 3 bases not matched to a gene; V was cut back by 6 bases and J by 0 bases. CDR3 length: 15 residues. Germline CDR1 reads MGHRA; CDR2 reads YSYEKL.